This T cell receptor (beta chain) comes out of a study of CD8+ T cells in alopecia areata. Germline lookup yields CDR1 SGHNT and CDR2 YYREEE (reference sequence). Trimming pared 4 bases from V and 3 bases from J, leaving 11 bases between. This CDR3 comprises 13 residues. Treatment defined: oral pan-JAK inhibitor, 5-10 mg twice daily. cDNA prepared by RNA extraction and subsequent reverse transcription served as the template for sequencing. Method: immunoSEQ multiplex PCR; TCRdb's copy keeps in-frame clones and lacks some. The sample records 90,000 to 130,000 clones, about 60% being singletons. The chain carries TRBV5-4 and TRBJ2-7, with D uncertain. Source: CD8+ T cells sorted from blood, taken at week 24, from a patient treated with tofacitinib. This TCR derives from a human donor with alopecia areata. Here the CDR3 DNA reads TGTGCCAGCAGCCCCCCCGGGCTCTACGAGCAGTACTTC. Translated: CASSPPGLYEQYF.